This TCR beta chain was captured in a study of T cell responses to AZD1222 COVID-19 vaccine (dated by TCRdb to about 2021). General notes on the study: TCR sequencing was performed for 230 to 250 trial participants, of whom some 200 were given two doses of AZD1222 and around 26 were given two doses of MenACWY control vaccine. Trial participants were enrolled by age into subgroups of 18-55, 56-69 and 70-plus years, and roughly 150, 30 and 60 TCR-sequenced participants, respectively, were included in these subgroups.

Reading the label with the study, this specimen's time point is: about 28 days (+/-7) after the second vaccine dose. AZD1222 recipients with second doses at about 4 weeks or about 12 weeks were pooled, because spike-specific TCR depth and breadth did not differ between schedules. Samples from vaccinated people were obtained from the UK trials COV001 and COV002, which included a single-blind randomized controlled phase 2/3 trial of AZD1222 (ChAdOx1 nCoV-19) in healthy adults. Trial participant PBMC samples were collected at day 0 and day 28 after the second dose for TCRbeta chain sequencing. Overall study results and their limits: The whole spike protein was spanned by vaccine-associated CD4 TCRs, and dominant responses were seen in regions 160-218 and 743-854. Only 5 to 7 AZD1222 recipients were SARS-CoV-2 seropositive at baseline, limiting conclusions about previously exposed vaccinees. Most participants were white British and females outnumbered males, and the authors suggested that clonal diversity may have been underestimated. After two AZD1222 doses, both the breadth and the depth of spike-specific TCRs were significantly higher than at day 0 and than in MenACWY recipients. No day 14 peak-response samples were available, so repertoires were characterized only after the peak T cell response. The 56-69-year group was small, and its depth increase did not reach significance, likely because of low power. Epitopes outside the regions mutated in the B.1.351 and B.1.1.7 variants were reportedly recognized by nearly half of the unique spike-specific TCRs.

Relative to germline, V is 5 bases shorter and J is 4 bases shorter, with 14 bases between their ends. Based on the germline V gene, the CDR1 and CDR2 sequences are SGHTA and FQGNSA. The CDR3 holds 14 amino acids from the cysteine to the phenylalanine. Only the CDR3 part of the read is kept: 42 bases, read in frame from the first base. The CDR3 regions of human TCRbeta chains were analyzed by immunosequencing. The authors processed their data as follows. TCRs in the repertoires were compared against a reference library of SARS-CoV-2-specific TCRs that had been generated with the MIRA antigen-specificity platform. Breadth was defined as the fraction of unique TCRs that were SARS-CoV-2-associated, and depth was defined as the fraction of total T cells that were SARS-CoV-2-associated. Using the MIRA data, each spike-specific TCR was mapped to the spike region that the TCR reacts to and placed in a CD4 or CD8 class. Log10-transformed breadth and depth values were compared by one-way ANOVA with Sidak's multiple comparisons tests. This is the immuneACCESS table as TCRdb keeps it, with only in-frame sequences that have V and J called. A part of the clones is gone; compared with another copy, unresolved V genes explain less than half, and the rest is unexplained. The DNA was the basis for D and trimming; V, J and clone size are from that table. The sample has around 130,000 clones on record, around 90% of them singletons. About 6% of the sample is taken by the ten largest.

In regard to this clone: The antigen it binds to is not known. One base away there is no much larger clone; base qualities are not given.

The sequencing used peripheral blood, collected 28 days after the second AZD1222 dose. This sequence originates from an adult who received the AZD1222 COVID-19 vaccine. The V gene is TRBV7-2 and the J gene is TRBJ1-1, with the identity of the D gene unclear. The bases are TGTGCCAGCAGCCAGCTCCCGGGCGGCACTGAAGCTTTCTTT. It codes for CASSQLPGGTEAFF.